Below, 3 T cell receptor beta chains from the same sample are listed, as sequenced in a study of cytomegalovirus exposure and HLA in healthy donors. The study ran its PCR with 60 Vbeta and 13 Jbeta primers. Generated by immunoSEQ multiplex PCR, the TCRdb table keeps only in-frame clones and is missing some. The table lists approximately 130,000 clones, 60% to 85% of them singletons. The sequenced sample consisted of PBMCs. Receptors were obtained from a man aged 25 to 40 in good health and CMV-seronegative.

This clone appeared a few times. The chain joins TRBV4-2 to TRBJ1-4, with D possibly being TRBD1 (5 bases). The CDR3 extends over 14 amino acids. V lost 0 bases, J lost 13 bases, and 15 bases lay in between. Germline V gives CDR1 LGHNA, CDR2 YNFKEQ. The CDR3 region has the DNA TGTGCCAGCAGCCAAGATCACGGGGGAGGATCACTGTTTTTT. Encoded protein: CASSQDHGGGSLFF.

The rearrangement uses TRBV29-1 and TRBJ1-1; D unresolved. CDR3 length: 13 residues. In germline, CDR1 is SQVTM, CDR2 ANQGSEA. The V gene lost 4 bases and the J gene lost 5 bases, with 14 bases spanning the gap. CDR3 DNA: TGCAGCGTTGTAGGCGGCATCGGAACTGAAGCTTTCTTT. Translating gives CSVVGGIGTEAFF.

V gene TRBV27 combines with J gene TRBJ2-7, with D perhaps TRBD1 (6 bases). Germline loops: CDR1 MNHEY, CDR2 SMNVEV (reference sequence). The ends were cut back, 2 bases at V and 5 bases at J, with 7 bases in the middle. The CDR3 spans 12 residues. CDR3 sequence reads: CASSLRGNEQYF. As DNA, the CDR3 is TGTGCCAGCAGTTTAAGGGGGAACGAGCAGTACTTC.